The next 5 T cell receptor beta chains were all read from a single sample in a study of cytomegalovirus exposure and HLA in healthy donors. The PCR ran on 60 Vbeta and 13 Jbeta primers. Profiled with immunoSEQ multiplex PCR; TCRdb holds only in-frame clones, not every one. The top ten clones hold around 3% of a sample with 120,000 to 150,000 clones, around 78% of them seen once. Input material: PBMCs. The receptor source for this set is a middle-aged man in good health and CMV-seropositive.

This sequence joins TRBV6-1 and TRBJ1-1; no firm D call. The ends were cut back, 1 base at V and 1 base at J, with 4 bases in the middle. CDR1 and CDR2 from the germline V gene are MNHNS and SASEGT. The CDR3 is 13 amino acids. The CDR3 DNA sequence: TGTGCCAGCAGTGAAGTTCGGAACACTGAAGCTTTCTTT. Translated: CASSEVRNTEAFF.

V and J are TRBV5-4 and TRBJ2-2; the match to TRBD2 covers 8 bases. This CDR3 comprises 17 residues. CDR1 and CDR2 from the germline V gene are SGHNT and YYREEE (reference sequence). With 0 bases clipped from V and 4 bases from J, the junction kept 8 bases outside the gene matches. The CDR3 sequence is CASSLAVLAEGTGELFF. Here the CDR3 DNA reads TGTGCCAGCAGCTTGGCCGTACTAGCGGAGGGCACCGGGGAGCTGTTTTTT.

The V call is TRBV5-5, the J call TRBJ1-1; perhaps TRBD1 as D (5 bases). This CDR3 region has 13 residues. Germline CDR1 and CDR2: SGHKS and YYEKEE (reference sequence). V lost 6 bases, J lost 1 base, and 10 bases lay in between. CDR3 loop: CASNMGGNTEAFF. The CDR3 region has the DNA TGTGCCAGCAATATGGGGGGGAACACTGAAGCTTTCTTT.

The gene calls are TRBV9 and TRBJ2-5; 8 bases are shared with TRBD1. Gene TRBJ2-7 matches the end of the DNA better, so the J call may be wrong. From germline, CDR1 is SGDLS and CDR2 YYNGEE. The CDR3 is 15 residues long. CDR3 sequence: CASSVGQGAIYEQYF. CDR3 nucleotides: TGTGCCAGCAGCGTAGGGCAGGGGGCGATCTACGAGCAGTACTTC.

The rearrangement links TRBV28 to TRBJ2-1; TRBD2 aligns across 8 bases. The CDR3 is 17 residues long. The V gene end was trimmed by 5 bases and the J gene end by 0 bases; junction bases not matched to a gene: 9. Germline loops: CDR1 MDHEN, CDR2 SYDVKM. The CDR3 reads CASSTSLSGSSYNEQFF. DNA for the CDR3: TGTGCCAGCAGTACCTCATTGAGCGGGAGCTCCTACAATGAGCAGTTCTTC.